These T cell receptor beta chains were read from a single sample in a study of PD-1 blockade in classical Hodgkin lymphoma. The method was immunoSEQ multiplex PCR; TCRdb's version includes in-frame clones alone and lacks a portion of them. Of fewer than 90,000 clones detected, roughly nine tenths appear once; the ten largest clones hold less than 25%. Sequencing was performed on peripheral blood mononuclear cells (PBMCs), taken at baseline. These receptor sequences come from a human donor with classical Hodgkin lymphoma. CDR3s include the opening cysteine and the closing phenylalanine or tryptophan. D genes are given only for firm matches. Clone size appears in some rows only: once, few, many, or a class for an expanded clone.

V gene	clone size	J gene	D gene	CDR3 protein	CDR3 DNA
TRBV27	-	TRBJ1-1	-	CASSPVERNTEAFF	TGTGCCAGCAGCCCAGTGGAAAGGAACACTGAAGCTTTCTTT
TRBV28	-	TRBJ2-7	TRBD1	CASTPSGTAYEQYF	TGTGCCAGCACCCCCTCAGGGACAGCCTACGAGCAGTACTTC
TRBV28	-	TRBJ1-1	TRBD1	CASSAMTGMDTEAFF	TGTGCCAGCAGTGCAATGACAGGGATGGACACTGAAGCTTTCTTT
TRBV7-2	-	TRBJ1-5	-	CASSSDRALGQPQHF	TGTGCCAGCAGCTCGGACCGGGCTCTGGGTCAGCCCCAGCATTTT
TRBV27	few	TRBJ1-2	TRBD1	CASRWTGGDVGYTF	TGTGCCAGCAGGTGGACAGGGGGGGATGTGGGCTACACCTTC
TRBV28	few	TRBJ1-5	-	CASSLDQPQHF	TGTGCCAGCAGTTTGGATCAGCCCCAGCATTTT
TRBV11-2	-	TRBJ2-2	TRBD1	CASSLGTGTGELFF	TGTGCCAGCAGCTTAGGGACAGGGACCGGGGAGCTGTTTTTT
TRBV19	-	TRBJ1-2	TRBD1	CASSTGTGFGYGYTF	TGTGCCAGTAGCACCGGGACAGGGTTTGGCTATGGCTACACCTTC
TRBV29-1	-	TRBJ2-5	-	CSVVQGPQETQYF	TGCAGCGTTGTTCAGGGCCCCCAAGAGACCCAGTACTTC
TRBV28	-	TRBJ2-3	TRBD2	CASSLLGLAGSSPYSTDTQYF	TGTGCCAGCAGTTTACTAGGACTAGCGGGGTCATCCCCCTATAGCACAGATACGCAGTATTTT
TRBV2	-	TRBJ2-2	TRBD2	CAVAAGLAGDGTGELFF	TGTGCCGTAGCCGCGGGACTAGCGGGAGACGGCACCGGGGAGCTGTTTTTT
TRBV28	-	TRBJ2-2	-	CASSIINTGELFF	TGTGCCAGCAGTATTATAAACACCGGGGAGCTGTTTTTT
TRBV4-2	-	TRBJ1-1	-	CASSHSTDLNTEAFF	TGTGCCAGCAGCCACTCGACAGACTTGAACACTGAAGCTTTCTTT